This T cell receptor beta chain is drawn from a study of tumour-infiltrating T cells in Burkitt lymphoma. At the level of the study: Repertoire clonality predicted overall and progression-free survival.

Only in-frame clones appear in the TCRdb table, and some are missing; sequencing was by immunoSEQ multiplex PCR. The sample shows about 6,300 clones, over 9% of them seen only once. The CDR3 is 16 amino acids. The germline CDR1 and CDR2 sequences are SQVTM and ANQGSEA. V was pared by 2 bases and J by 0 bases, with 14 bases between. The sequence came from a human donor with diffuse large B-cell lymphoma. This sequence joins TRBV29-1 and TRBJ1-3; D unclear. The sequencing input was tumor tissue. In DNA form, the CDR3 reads TGCAGCGTTGAAACAGTAAGGGCAGGCTCTGGAAACACCATATATTTT. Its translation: CSVETVRAGSGNTIYF.